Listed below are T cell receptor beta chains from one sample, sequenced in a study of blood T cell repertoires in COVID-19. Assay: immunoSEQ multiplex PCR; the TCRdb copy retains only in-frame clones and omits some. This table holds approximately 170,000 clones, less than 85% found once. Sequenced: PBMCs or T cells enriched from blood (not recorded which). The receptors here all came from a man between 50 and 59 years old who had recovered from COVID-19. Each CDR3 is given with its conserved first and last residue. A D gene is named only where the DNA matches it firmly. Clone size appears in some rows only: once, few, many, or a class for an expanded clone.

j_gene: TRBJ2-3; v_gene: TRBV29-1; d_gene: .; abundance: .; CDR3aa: CSVGQSTDTQYF; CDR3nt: TGCAGCGTTGGTCAAAGCACAGATACGCAGTATTTT
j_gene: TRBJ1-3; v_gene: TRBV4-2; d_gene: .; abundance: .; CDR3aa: CASSQEKSVIGNTIYF; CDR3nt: TGTGCCAGCAGCCAAGAAAAATCAGTGATCGGAAACACCATATATTTT
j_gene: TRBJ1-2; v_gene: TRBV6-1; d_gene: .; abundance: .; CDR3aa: CASSERTGLYGYTF; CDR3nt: TGTGCCAGCAGTGAAAGGACGGGACTCTATGGCTACACCTTC
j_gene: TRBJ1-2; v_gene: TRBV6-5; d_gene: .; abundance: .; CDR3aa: CASSQNYGYTF; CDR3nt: TGTGCCAGCAGCCAAAACTATGGCTACACCTTC
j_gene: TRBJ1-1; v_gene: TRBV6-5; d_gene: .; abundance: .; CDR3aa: CASNMKQNTEAFF; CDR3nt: TGTGCCAGCAATATGAAGCAGAACACTGAAGCTTTCTTT
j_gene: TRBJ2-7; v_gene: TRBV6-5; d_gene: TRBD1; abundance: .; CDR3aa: CASSLTGQINEQYF; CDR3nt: TGTGCCAGCAGTTTGACAGGGCAGATAAACGAGCAGTACTTC
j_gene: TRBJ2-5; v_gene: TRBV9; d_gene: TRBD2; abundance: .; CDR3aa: CASSPYEGAGGETQYF; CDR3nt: TGTGCCAGCAGCCCCTATGAGGGAGCGGGGGGGGAGACCCAGTACTTC
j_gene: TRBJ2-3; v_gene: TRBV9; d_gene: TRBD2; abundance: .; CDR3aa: CASSATSGGAGDTQYF; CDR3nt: TGTGCCAGCAGCGCGACTAGCGGGGGGGCGGGAGATACGCAGTATTTT
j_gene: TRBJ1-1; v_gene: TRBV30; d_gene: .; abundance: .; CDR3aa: CAWSVEPGRIRGEAFF; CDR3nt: TGTGCCTGGAGTGTAGAGCCAGGGAGGATCCGAGGTGAAGCTTTCTTT
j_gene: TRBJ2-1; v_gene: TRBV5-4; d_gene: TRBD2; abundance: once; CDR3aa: CVSSSGLARNNEQFF; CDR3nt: TGTGTCAGCAGCTCAGGACTAGCCCGTAACAATGAGCAGTTCTTC
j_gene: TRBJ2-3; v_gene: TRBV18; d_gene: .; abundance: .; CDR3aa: CASSPQTISGDPPYF; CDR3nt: TGTGCCAGCTCACCCCAAACCATCTCGGGGGACCCTCCGTATTTT
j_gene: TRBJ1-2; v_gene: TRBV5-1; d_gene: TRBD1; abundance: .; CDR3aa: CASSWEGQGVSYTF; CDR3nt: TGCGCCAGCAGCTGGGAAGGTCAGGGGGTCAGCTACACCTTC
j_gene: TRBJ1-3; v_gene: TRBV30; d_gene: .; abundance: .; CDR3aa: CAWSTGSGNTIYF; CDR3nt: TGTGCCTGGAGTACAGGCTCTGGAAACACCATATATTTT
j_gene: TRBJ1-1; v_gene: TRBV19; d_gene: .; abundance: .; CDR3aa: CATLGLGGTEAFF; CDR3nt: TGTGCCACCCTAGGGTTGGGAGGCACTGAAGCTTTCTTT
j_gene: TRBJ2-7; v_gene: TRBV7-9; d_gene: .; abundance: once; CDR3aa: CASSRNRALGYEQYF; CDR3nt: TGTGCCAGCAGCCGCAACAGGGCGCTGGGCTACGAGCAGTACTTC
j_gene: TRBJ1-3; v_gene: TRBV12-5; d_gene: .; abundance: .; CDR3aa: CASGGISRNTIYF; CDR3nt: TGTGCTAGTGGCGGGATTTCGAGAAACACCATATATTTT
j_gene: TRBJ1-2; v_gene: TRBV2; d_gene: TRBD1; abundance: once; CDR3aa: CASSELESGGENYGYTF; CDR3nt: TGTGCCAGCAGTGAATTGGAGTCAGGGGGCGAAAACTATGGCTACACCTTC
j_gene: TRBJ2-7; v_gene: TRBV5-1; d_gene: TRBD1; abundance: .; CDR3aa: CASSLDGQAAHF; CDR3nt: TGCGCCAGCAGCTTGGATGGACAGGCTGCGCACTTC
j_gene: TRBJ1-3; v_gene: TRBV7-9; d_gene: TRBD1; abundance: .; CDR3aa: CASSEGQGVGYTIYF; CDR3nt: TGTGCCAGCAGCGAGGGACAGGGAGTAGGATACACCATATATTTT
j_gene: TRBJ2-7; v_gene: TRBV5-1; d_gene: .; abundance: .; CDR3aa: CASSLAPGNLGYEQYF; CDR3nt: TGCGCCAGCAGCTTGGCACCGGGGAACTTGGGATACGAGCAGTACTTC
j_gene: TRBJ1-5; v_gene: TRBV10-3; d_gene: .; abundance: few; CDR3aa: CAISVSGDNQPQHF; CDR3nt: TGTGCCATCAGTGTTTCAGGGGACAATCAGCCCCAGCATTTT
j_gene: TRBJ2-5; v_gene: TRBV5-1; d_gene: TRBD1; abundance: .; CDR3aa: CASSIGTGGETQYF; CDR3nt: TGCGCCAGCAGCATAGGGACAGGAGGAGAGACCCAGTACTTC
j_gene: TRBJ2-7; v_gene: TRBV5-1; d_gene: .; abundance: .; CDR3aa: CASSLDGTPYEQYF; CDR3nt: TGCGCCAGCAGCTTGGACGGGACACCCTACGAGCAGTACTTC
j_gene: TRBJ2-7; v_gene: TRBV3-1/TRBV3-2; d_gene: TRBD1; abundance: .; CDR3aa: CASSRTGASSYEQYF; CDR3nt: TGTGCCAGCAGCCGCACAGGGGCCAGCTCCTACGAGCAGTACTTC
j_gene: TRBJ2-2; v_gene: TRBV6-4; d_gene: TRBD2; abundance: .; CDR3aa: CASSSGEGTGELFF; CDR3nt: TGTGCCAGCAGCAGCGGGGAAGGCACCGGGGAGCTGTTTTTT
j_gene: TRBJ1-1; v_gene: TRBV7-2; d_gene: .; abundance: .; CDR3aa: CASSLVLSEAFF; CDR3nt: TGTGCCAGCAGCTTAGTTCTGTCTGAAGCTTTCTTT
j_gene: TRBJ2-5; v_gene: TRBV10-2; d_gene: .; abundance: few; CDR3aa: CASSVAGGVAETQYF; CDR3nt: TGCGCCAGCAGTGTTGCCGGGGGTGTCGCAGAGACCCAGTACTTC
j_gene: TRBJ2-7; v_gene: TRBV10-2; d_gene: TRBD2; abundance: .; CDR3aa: CASSGSTSGVEYEQYF; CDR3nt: TGCGCCAGCAGTGGGTCGACTAGCGGGGTCGAATACGAGCAGTACTTC
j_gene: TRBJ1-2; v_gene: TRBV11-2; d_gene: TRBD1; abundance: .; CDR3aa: CASSAVTGEYGYTF; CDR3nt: TGTGCCAGCAGCGCAGTGACAGGGGAGTATGGCTACACCTTC
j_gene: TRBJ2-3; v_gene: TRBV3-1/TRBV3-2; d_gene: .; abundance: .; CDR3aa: CASSPGSTDTQYF; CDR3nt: TGTGCCAGCAGCCCGGGGAGCACAGATACGCAGTATTTT
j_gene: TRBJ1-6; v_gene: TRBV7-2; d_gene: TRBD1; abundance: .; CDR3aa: CASSLTGTVNSPLHF; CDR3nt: TGTGCCAGCAGCTTAACCGGGACAGTTAATTCACCCCTCCACTTT
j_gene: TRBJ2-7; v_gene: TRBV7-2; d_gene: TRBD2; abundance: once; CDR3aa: CASSWKGGTSGVRYEQYF; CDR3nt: TGTGCCAGCAGCTGGAAAGGGGGGACTAGCGGGGTAAGGTACGAGCAGTACTTC
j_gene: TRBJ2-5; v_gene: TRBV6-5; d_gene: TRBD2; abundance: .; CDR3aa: CASSPPGAGGSTQYF; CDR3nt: TGTGCCAGCAGCCCCCCGGGGGCGGGGGGCTCAACCCAGTACTTC
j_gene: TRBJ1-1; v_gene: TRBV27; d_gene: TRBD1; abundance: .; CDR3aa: CASSFRTGRGNSEAFF; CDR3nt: TGTGCCAGCAGTTTCCGGACAGGGCGAGGGAATTCGGAAGCTTTCTTT
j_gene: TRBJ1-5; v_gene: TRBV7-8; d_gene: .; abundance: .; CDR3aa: CASSSHGGAGQPQHF; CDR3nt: TGTGCCAGCAGCTCCCACGGGGGGGCTGGGCAGCCCCAGCATTTT
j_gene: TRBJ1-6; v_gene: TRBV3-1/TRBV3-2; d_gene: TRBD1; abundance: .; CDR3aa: CASSQSFGAGGGSPLHF; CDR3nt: TGTGCCAGCAGCCAATCCTTCGGGGCAGGGGGAGGTTCACCCCTCCACTTT
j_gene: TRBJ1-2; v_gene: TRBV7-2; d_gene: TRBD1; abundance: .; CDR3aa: CASSFDTSLRQGNNGYTF; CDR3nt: TGTGCCAGCAGCTTCGACACCTCTCTAAGACAGGGCAATAATGGCTACACCTTC
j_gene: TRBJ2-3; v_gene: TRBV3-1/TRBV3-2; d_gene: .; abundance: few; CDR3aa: CATSRSDTQYF; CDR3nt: TGTGCCACCTCCAGATCAGATACGCAGTATTTT
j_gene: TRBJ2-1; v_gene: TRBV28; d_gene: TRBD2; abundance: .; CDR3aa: CASRGGARKSYNEQFF; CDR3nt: TGTGCCAGTCGGGGGGGGGCGCGGAAATCCTACAATGAGCAGTTCTTC
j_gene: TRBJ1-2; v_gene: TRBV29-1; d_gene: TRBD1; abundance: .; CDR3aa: CSARDRGLYGYTF; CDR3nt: TGCAGCGCAAGGGACAGGGGGCTCTATGGCTACACCTTC
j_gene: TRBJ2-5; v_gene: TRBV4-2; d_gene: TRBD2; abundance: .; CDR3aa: CASSQVGRGDQETQYF; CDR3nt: TGTGCCAGCAGCCAAGTCGGGCGGGGGGACCAAGAGACCCAGTACTTC
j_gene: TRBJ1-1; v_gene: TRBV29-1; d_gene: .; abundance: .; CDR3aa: CSGRGAVNTEAFF; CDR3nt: TGCAGCGGGCGGGGGGCGGTGAACACTGAAGCTTTCTTT
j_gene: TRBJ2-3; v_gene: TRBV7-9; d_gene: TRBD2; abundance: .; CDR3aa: CASSSSGGPGDTQYF; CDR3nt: TGTGCCAGCAGCAGTAGCGGGGGTCCAGGGGATACGCAGTATTTT
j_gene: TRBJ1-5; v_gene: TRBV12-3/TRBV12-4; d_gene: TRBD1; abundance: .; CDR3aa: CASSFGGQQPQHF; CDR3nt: TGTGCCAGCAGTTTCGGGGGACAGCAGCCCCAGCATTTT
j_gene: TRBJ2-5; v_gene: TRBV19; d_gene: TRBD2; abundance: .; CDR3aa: CASSIDGAGLAGRETQYF; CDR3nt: TGTGCCAGTAGTATAGATGGGGCCGGACTAGCGGGGCGAGAGACCCAGTACTTC
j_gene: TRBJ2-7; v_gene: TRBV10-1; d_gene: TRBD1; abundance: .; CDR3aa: CASSEGTGISYEQYF; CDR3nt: TGCGCCAGCAGCGAAGGGACAGGAATTAGCTACGAGCAGTACTTC
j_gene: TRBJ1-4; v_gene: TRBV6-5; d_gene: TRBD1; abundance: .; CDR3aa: CASRPGQARKKLFF; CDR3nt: TGTGCCAGCAGACCGGGACAGGCAAGGAAAAAACTGTTTTTT
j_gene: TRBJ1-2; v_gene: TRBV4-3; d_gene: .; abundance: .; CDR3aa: CASSQEYRRDGYTF; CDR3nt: TGCGCCAGCAGCCAAGAATATCGCAGGGATGGCTACACCTTC
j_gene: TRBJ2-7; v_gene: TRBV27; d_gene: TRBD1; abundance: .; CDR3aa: CASSLLGTGGSYEQYF; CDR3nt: TGTGCCAGCAGTTTACTCGGGACAGGGGGTTCCTACGAGCAGTACTTC
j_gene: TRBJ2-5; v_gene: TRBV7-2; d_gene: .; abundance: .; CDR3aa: CASSLSMGRETQYF; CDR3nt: TGTGCCAGCAGCTTATCGATGGGGCGTGAGACCCAGTACTTC